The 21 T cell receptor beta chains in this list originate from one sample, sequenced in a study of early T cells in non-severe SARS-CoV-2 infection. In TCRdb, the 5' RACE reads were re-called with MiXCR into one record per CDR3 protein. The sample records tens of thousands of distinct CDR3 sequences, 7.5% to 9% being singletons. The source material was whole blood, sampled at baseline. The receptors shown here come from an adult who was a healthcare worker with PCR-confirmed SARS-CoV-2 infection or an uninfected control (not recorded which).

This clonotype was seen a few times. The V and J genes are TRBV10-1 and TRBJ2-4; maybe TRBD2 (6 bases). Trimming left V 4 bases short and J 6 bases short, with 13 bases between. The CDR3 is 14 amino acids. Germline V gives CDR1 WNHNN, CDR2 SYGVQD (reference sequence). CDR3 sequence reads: CASSAGTHPNIQYF. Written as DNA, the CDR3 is TGCGCCAGCAGTGCCGGGACTCATCCAAACATTCAGTACTTC.

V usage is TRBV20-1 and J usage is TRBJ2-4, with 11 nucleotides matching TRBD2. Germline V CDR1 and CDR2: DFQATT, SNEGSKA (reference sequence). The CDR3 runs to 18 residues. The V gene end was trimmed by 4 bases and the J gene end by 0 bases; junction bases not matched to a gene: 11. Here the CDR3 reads CSAKDGGLAGIAKNIQYF. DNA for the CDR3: TGCAGTGCTAAAGACGGTGGACTAGCGGGTATAGCCAAAAACATTCAGTACTTC.

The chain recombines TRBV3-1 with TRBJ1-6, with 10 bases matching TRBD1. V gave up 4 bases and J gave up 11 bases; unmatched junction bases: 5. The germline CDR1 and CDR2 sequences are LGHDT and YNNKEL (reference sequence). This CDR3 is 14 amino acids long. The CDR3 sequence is CASSPRDRGTPLHF. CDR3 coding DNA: TGTGCCAGCAGCCCCCGGGACAGGGGTACACCCCTCCACTTT. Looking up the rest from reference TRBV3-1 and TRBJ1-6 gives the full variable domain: DTAVSQTPKYLVTQMGNDKSIKCEQNLGHDTMYWYKQDSKKFLKIMFSYNNKELIINETVPNRFSPKSPDKAHLNLHINSLELGDSAVYFCASSPRDRGTPLHFGNGTRLTVT.

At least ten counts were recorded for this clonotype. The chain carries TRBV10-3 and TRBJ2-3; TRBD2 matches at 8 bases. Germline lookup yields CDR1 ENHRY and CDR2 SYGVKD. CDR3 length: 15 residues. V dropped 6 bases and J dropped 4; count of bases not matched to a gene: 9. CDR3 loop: CAISLAGEGADTQYF. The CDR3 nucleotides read TGTGCCATCAGCCTAGCGGGCGAGGGAGCAGATACGCAGTATTTT.

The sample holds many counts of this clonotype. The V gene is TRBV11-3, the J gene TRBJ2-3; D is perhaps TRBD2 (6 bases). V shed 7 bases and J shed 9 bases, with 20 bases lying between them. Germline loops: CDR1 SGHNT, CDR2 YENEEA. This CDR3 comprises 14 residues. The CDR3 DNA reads TGTGCCAGCATCAAGGGGACGGGAGTAGGGACGCAGTATTTT. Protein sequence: CASIKGTGVGTQYF.

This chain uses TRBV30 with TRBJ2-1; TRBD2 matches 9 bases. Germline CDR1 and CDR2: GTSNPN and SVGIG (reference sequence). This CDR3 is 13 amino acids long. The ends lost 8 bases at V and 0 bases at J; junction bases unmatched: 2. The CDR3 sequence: CAGSGSSYNEQFF. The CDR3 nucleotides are TGTGCCGGTAGCGGGAGCTCCTACAATGAGCAGTTCTTC. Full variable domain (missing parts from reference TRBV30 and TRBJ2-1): SQTIHQWPATLVQPVGSPLSLECTVEGTSNPNLYWYRQAAGRGLQLLFYSVGIGQISSEVPQNLSASRPQDRQFILSSKKLLLSDSGFYLCAGSGSSYNEQFFGPGTRLTVL.

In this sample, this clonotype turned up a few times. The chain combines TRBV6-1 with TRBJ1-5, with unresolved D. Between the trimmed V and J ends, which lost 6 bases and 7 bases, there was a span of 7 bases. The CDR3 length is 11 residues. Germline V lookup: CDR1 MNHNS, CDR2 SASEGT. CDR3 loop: CASREEQPQHF. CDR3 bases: TGTGCCAGCAGGGAGGAACAGCCCCAGCATTTT.

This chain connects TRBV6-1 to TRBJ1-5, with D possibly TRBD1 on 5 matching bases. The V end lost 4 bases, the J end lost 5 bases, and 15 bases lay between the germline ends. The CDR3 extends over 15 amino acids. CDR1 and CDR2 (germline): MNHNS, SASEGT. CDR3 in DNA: TGTGCCAGCAGTGTTTGGACATTCAACTATCAGCCCCAGCATTTT. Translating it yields CASSVWTFNYQPQHF.

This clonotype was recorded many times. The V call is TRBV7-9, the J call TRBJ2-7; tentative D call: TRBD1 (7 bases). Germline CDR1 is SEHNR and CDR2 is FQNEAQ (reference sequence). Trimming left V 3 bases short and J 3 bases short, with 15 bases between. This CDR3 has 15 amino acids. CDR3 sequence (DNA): TGTGCCAGCAGCTTGGGAGGACAGGCCCACTACGAGCAGTACTTC. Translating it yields CASSLGGQAHYEQYF.

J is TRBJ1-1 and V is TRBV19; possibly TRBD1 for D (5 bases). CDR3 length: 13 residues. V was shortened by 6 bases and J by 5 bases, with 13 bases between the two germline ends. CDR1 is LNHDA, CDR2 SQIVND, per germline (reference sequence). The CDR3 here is CASRPRGRTEAFF. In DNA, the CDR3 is TGTGCCAGTAGGCCGAGGGGTAGAACTGAAGCTTTCTTT.

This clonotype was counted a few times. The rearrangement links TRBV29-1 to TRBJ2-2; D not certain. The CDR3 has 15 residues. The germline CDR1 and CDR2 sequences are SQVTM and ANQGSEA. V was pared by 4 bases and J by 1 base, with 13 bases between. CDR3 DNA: TGCAGCGTTGTCTTGGCGGAGCTGAACACCGGGGAGCTGTTTTTT. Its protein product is CSVVLAELNTGELFF.

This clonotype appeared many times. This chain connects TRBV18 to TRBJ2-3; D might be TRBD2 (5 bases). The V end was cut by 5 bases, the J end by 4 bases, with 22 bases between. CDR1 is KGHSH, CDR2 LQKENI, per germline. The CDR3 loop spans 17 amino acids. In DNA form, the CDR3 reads TGTGCCAGCTCATCCCTGGGCGCGAGCGGTCCACCAGATACGCAGTATTTT. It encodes CASSSLGASGPPDTQYF.

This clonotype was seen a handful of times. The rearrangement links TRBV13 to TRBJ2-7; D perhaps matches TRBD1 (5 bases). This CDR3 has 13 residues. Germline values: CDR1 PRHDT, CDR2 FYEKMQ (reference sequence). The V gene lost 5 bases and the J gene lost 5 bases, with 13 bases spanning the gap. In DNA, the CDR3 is TGTGCCAGCAGCCCCAAGGGGTACAACGAGCAGTACTTC. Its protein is CASSPKGYNEQYF.

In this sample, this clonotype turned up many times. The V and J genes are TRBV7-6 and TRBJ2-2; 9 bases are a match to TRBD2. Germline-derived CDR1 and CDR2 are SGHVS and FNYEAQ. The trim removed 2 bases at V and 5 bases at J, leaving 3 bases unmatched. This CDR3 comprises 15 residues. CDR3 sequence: CASSLQREATGELFF. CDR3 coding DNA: TGTGCCAGCAGCTTACAGCGGGAGGCAACCGGGGAGCTGTTTTTT.

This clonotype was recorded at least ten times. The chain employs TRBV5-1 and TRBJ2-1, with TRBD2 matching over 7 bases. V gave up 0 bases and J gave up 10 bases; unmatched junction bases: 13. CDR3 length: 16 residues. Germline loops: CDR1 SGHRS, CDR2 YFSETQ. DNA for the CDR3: TGCGCCAGCAGCTTGGCCGAGCGGGGCCAGGGTCTCGAGCAGTTCTTC. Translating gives CASSLAERGQGLEQFF.

In DNA, the CDR3 is TGTGCCATCACCCCCGGGACTAGTACCGCAGATACGCAGTATTTT. Its translation: CAITPGTSTADTQYF. The genes are TRBV10-3 and TRBJ2-3; the match to TRBD2 covers 8 bases. V trimming: 7 bases; J trimming: 4 bases; junction bases outside the gene matches: 10. The V gene's germline CDR1 is ENHRY and CDR2 SYGVKD. The CDR3 is made up of 15 amino acids.

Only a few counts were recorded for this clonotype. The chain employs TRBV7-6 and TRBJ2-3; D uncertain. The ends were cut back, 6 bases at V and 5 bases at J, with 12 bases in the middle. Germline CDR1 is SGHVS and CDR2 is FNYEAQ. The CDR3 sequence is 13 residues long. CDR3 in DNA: TGTGCCAGCAGTCCCCCCCACGTAGATACGCAGTATTTT. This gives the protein CASSPPHVDTQYF.

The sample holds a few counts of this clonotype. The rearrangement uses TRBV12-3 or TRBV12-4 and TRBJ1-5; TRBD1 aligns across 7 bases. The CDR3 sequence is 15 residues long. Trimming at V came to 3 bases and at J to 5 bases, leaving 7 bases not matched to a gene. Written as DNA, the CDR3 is TGTGCCAGCAGTTTTAAGACAGGGAGGGATCAGCCCCAGCATTTT. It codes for CASSFKTGRDQPQHF.

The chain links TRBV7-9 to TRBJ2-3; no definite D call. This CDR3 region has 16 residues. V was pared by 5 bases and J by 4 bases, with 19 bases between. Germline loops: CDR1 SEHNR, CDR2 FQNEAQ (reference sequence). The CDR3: CASSPLLSLAADTQYF. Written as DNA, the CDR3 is TGTGCCAGCAGCCCCCTCCTGAGTTTAGCCGCAGATACGCAGTATTTT.

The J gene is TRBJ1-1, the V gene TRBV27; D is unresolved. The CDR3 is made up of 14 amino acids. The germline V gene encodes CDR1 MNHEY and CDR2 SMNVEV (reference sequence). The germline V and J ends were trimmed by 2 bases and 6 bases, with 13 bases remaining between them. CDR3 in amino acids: CASSLGPQVSEAFF. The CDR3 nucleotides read TGTGCCAGCAGTTTAGGCCCGCAAGTATCTGAAGCTTTCTTT.

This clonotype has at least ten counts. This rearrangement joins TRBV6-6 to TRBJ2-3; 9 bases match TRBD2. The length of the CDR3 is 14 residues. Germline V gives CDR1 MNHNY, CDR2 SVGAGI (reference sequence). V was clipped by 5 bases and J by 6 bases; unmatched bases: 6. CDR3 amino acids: CASSGTSFVDTQYF. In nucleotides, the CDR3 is TGTGCCAGCAGTGGGACTAGCTTCGTCGATACGCAGTATTTT.